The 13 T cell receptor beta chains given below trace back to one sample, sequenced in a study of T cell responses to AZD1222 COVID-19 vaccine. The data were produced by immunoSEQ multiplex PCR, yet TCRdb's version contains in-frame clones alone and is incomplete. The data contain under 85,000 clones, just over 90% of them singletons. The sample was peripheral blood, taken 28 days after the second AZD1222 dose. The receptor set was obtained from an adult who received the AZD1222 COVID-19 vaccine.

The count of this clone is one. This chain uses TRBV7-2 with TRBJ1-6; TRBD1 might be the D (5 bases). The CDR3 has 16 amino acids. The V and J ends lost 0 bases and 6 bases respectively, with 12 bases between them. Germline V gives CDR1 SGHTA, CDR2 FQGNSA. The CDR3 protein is CASSLAQTDRNSPLHF. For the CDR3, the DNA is TGTGCCAGCAGCTTAGCGCAGACAGACCGTAATTCACCCCTCCACTTT.

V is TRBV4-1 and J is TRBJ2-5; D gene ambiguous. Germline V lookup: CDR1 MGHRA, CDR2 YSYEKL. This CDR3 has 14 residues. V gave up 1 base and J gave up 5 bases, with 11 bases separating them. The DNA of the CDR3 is TGCGCCAGCAGCCAAGCAGACTCAAGGGAGACCCAGTACTTC. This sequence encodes CASSQADSRETQYF.

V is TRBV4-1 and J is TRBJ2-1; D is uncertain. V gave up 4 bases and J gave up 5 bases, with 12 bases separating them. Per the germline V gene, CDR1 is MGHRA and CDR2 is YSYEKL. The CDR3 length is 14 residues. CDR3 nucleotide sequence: TGCGCCAGCAGCCTCCAAACGGGTCACAATGAGCAGTTCTTC. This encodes CASSLQTGHNEQFF.

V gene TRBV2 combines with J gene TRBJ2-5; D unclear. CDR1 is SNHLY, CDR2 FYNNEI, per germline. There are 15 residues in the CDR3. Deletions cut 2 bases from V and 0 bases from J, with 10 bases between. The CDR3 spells CASSETRTDQETQYF. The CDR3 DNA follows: TGTGCCAGCAGTGAAACCCGGACCGACCAAGAGACCCAGTACTTC.

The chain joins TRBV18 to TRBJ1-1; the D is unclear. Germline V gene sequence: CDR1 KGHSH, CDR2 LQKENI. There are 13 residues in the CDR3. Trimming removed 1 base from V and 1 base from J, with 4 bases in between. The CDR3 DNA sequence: TGTGCCAGCTCACCACAGGGGAACACTGAAGCTTTCTTT. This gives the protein CASSPQGNTEAFF.

The CDR3 is CAWSVLGSGGALGGTDTQYF. The CDR3 DNA sequence: TGTGCCTGGAGTGTACTTGGTAGCGGGGGGGCCTTGGGTGGCACAGATACGCAGTATTTT. This sequence joins TRBV30 and TRBJ2-3; TRBD2 aligns across 11 bases. Germline CDR1 is GTSNPN and CDR2 is SVGIG (reference sequence). V lost 0 bases, J lost 1 base, and 15 bases stayed unmatched. The CDR3 spans 20 residues. The full variable domain, its missing parts supplied by reference TRBV30 and TRBJ2-3, is SQTIHQWPATLVQPVGSPLSLECTVEGTSNPNLYWYRQAAGRGLQLLFYSVGIGQISSEVPQNLSASRPQDRQFILSSKKLLLSDSGFYLCAWSVLGSGGALGGTDTQYFGPGTRLTVL.

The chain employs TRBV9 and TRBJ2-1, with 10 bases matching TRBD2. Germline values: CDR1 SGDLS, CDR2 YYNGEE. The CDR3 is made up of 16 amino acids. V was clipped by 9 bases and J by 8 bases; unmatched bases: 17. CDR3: CATRTSGRAASYEQFF. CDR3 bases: TGTGCCACCCGAACCAGCGGGAGGGCCGCCAGCTATGAGCAGTTCTTC. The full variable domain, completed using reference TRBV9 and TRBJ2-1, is DSGVTQTPKHLITATGQRVTLRCSPRSGDLSVYWYQQSLDQGLQFLIQYYNGEERAKGNILERFSAQQFPDLHSELNLSSLELGDSALYFCATRTSGRAASYEQFFGPGTRLTVL.

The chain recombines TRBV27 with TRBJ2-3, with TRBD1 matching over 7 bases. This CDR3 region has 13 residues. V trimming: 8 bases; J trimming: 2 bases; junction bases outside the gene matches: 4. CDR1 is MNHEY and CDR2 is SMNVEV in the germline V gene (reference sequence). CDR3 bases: TGTGCCAGCCGGACAGGTTCCACAGATACGCAGTATTTT. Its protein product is CASRTGSTDTQYF.

CDR3 DNA sequence: TGTGCCAGCAGCTTAGTGCGTGAGCAGTTCTTC. It yields the protein CASSLVREQFF. The chain has TRBV7-9 and TRBJ2-1; no reliable D call. The V end was cut by 1 base, the J end by 9 bases, with 4 bases between. Germline values: CDR1 SEHNR, CDR2 FQNEAQ (reference sequence). The CDR3 loop spans 11 amino acids.

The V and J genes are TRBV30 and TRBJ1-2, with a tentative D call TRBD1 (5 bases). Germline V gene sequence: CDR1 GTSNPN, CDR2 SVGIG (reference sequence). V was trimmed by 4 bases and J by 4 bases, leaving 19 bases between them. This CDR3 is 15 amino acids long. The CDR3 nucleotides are TGTGCCTGGACTCCCCTCCCGGGGGAATCCTATGGCTACACCTTC. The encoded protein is CAWTPLPGESYGYTF.

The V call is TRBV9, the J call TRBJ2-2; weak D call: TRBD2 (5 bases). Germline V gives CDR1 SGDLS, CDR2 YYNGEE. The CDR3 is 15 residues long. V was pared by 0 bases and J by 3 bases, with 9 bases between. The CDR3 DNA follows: TGTGCCAGCAGCGTAGGGGGAGTTGACACCGGGGAGCTGTTTTTT. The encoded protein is CASSVGGVDTGELFF.

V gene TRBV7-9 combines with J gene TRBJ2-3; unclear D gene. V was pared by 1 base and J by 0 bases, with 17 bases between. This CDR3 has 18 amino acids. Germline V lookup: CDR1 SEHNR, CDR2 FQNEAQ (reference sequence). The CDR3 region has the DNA TGTGCCAGCAGCTTAGGATTTACCGACGCGAAAAGCACAGATACGCAGTATTTT. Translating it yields CASSLGFTDAKSTDTQYF.

CDR3 in amino acids: CASSQDYYEQYF. In DNA form, the CDR3 reads TGTGCCAGCAGCCAAGACTACTACGAGCAGTACTTC. The chain is built from TRBV7-9 and TRBJ2-7; TRBD2 is a possible D gene (5 bases). The CDR3 consists of 12 residues. Germline CDR1 reads SEHNR; CDR2 reads FQNEAQ (reference sequence). Deletions cut 5 bases from V and 3 bases from J, with 8 bases between.